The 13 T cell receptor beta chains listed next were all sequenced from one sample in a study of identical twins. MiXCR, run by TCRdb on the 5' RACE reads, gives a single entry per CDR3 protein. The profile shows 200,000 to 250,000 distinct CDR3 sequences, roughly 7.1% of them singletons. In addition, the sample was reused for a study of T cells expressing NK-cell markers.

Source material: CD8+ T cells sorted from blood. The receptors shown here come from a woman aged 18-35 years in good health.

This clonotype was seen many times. The CDR3 nucleotides read TGTGCCAGCAGCTCAGCGGGGTCTAACTATGGCTACACCTTC. Translation: CASSSAGSNYGYTF. The chain joins TRBV5-6 to TRBJ1-2, with unresolved D. CDR1 SGHDT and CDR2 YYEEEE come from the germline V gene. The germline V and J ends were trimmed by 3 bases and 0 bases, with 9 bases remaining between them. This CDR3 is built from 14 residues.

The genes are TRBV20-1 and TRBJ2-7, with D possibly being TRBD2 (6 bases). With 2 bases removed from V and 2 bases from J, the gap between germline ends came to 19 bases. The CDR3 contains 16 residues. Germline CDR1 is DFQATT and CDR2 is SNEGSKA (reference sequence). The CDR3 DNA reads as TGCAGTGCTAGACCCATTCTGGGGGGATTAACCTACGAGCAGTACTTC. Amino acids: CSARPILGGLTYEQYF.

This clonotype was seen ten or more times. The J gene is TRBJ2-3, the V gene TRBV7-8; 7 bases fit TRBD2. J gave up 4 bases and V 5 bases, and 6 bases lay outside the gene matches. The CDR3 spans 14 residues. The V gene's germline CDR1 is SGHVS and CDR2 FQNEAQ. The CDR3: CASSGRGGADTQYF. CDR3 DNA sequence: TGTGCCAGCAGCGGGAGGGGAGGTGCAGATACGCAGTATTTT.

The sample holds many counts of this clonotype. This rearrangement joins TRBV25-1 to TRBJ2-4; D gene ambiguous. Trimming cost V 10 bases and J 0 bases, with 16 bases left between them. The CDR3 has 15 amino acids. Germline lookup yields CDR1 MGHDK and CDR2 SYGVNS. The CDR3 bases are TGTGCCACCCAAGGCCCAGATCTAGCCAAAAACATTCAGTACTTC. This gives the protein CATQGPDLAKNIQYF.

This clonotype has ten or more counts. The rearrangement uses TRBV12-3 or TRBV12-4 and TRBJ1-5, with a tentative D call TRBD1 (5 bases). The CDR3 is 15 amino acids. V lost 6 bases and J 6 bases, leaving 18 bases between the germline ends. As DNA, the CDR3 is TGTGCCAGCAGCCCGGGACCGGCGGGGGGTCAGCCCCAGCATTTT. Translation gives CASSPGPAGGQPQHF.

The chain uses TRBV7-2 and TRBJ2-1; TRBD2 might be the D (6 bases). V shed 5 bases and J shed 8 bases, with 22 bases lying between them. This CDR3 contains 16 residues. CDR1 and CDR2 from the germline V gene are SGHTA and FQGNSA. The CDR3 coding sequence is TGTGCCAGCAGCGTATTCCGGGACTCCCCCAAAGATGAGCAGTTCTTC. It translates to CASSVFRDSPKDEQFF.

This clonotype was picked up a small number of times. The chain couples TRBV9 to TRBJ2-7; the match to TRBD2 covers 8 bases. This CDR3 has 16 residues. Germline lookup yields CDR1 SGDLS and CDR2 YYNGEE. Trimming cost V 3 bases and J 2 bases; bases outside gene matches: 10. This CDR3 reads CASSDGGREAPYEQYF. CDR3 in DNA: TGTGCCAGCAGCGACGGAGGGCGGGAGGCACCCTACGAGCAGTACTTC.

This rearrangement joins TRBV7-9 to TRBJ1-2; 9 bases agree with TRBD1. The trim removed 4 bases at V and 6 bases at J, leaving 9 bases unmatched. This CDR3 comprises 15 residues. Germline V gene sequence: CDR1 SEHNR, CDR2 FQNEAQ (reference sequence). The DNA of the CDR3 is TGTGCCAGCAGCTCGCCGGGACAGGGATCCCATGGCTACACCTTC. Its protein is CASSSPGQGSHGYTF.

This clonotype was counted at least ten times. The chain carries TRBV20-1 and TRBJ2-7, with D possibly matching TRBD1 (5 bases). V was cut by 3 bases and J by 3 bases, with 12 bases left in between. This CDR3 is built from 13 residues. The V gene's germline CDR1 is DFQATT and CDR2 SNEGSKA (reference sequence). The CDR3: CSARAKTDYEQYF. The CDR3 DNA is TGCAGTGCTAGGGCAAAGACAGACTACGAGCAGTACTTC.

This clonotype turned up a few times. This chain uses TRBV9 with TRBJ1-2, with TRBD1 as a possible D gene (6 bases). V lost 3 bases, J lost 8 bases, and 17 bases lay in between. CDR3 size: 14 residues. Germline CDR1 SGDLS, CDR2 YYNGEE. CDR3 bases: TGTGCCAGCAGCGACAGACAGGCTCCGGGAGGCTACACCTTC. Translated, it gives CASSDRQAPGGYTF. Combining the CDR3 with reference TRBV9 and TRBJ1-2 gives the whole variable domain DSGVTQTPKHLITATGQRVTLRCSPRSGDLSVYWYQQSLDQGLQFLIQYYNGEERAKGNILERFSAQQFPDLHSELNLSSLELGDSALYFCASSDRQAPGGYTFGSGTRLTVV.

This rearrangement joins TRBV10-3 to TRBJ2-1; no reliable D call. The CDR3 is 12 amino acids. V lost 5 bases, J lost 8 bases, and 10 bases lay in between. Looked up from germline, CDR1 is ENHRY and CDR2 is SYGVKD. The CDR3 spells CAISLPGYEQFF. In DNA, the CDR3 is TGTGCCATCAGTCTTCCGGGCTATGAGCAGTTCTTC.

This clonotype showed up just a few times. CDR3 amino acids: CSARGQREGRGNEQFF. Here the CDR3 DNA reads TGCAGTGCTAGAGGGCAGCGGGAGGGCCGGGGGAATGAGCAGTTCTTC. The chain is built from TRBV20-1 and TRBJ2-1, with 10 bases aligning to TRBD2. Germline CDR1 and CDR2: DFQATT and SNEGSKA (reference sequence). CDR3 length equals 16 residues. The ends lost 1 base at V and 7 bases at J; junction bases unmatched: 10.

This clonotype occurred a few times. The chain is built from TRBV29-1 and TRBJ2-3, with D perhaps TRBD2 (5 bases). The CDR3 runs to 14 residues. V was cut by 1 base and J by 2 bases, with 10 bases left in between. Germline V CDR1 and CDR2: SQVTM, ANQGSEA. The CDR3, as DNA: TGCAGCGTTGAAGGGTCCGGGGTCACAGATACGCAGTATTTT. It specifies CSVEGSGVTDTQYF.